The 9 T cell receptor beta chains presented below share a single source sample, sequenced in a study of T cell repertoires in cytomegalovirus infection. MiXCR, run by TCRdb on the reads, gives a single entry per CDR3 protein. The sample carries approximately 150,000 distinct CDR3 sequences, under 8.5% recorded once. Specimen: PBMCs. The receptors were gathered from a human donor in good health (CMV status not recorded). Some clones in this sample may be carry-over from other donors' samples.

The rearrangement uses TRBV19 and TRBJ1-5, with TRBD1 identical over 9 bases. There are 16 residues in the CDR3. V was pared by 4 bases and J by 3 bases, with 7 bases of the junction left unmatched. The germline CDR1 and CDR2 sequences are LNHDA and SQIVND (reference sequence). In nucleotides, the CDR3 is TGTGCCAGTAGTACGGGACAGGGACTTGTCAATCAGCCCCAGCATTTT. Its protein is CASSTGQGLVNQPQHF.

The chain employs TRBV7-9 and TRBJ2-3, with 10 nucleotides matching TRBD2. This CDR3 is 16 amino acids long. V shed 2 bases and J 3 bases; nucleotides not matched to a gene: 5. Germline-derived CDR1 and CDR2 are SEHNR and FQNEAQ (reference sequence). The CDR3 DNA reads TGTGCCAGCAGCTTACATCCTAGCGGGGGAACAGATACGCAGTATTTT. Translation gives CASSLHPSGGTDTQYF.

There are many counts of this clonotype. The chain links TRBV7-8 to TRBJ2-6; D remains unclear. Looked up from germline, CDR1 is SGHVS and CDR2 is FQNEAQ. Trimming removed 5 bases at V and 4 bases at J, with 12 bases between. This CDR3 region has 15 residues. The CDR3 coding sequence is TGTGCCAGCAGCCCTCCAGGCTCCGGGGCCAACGTCCTGACTTTC. Its protein product is CASSPPGSGANVLTF.

This clonotype was observed at least ten times. The chain carries TRBV19 and TRBJ2-2, with D unresolved. With 4 bases removed from V and 7 bases from J, the gap between germline ends came to 19 bases. This CDR3 contains 16 residues. From germline, CDR1 is LNHDA and CDR2 SQIVND (reference sequence). CDR3 region: CASSTSLFGFHGELFF. The DNA of the CDR3 is TGTGCCAGTAGTACCTCACTTTTCGGGTTCCACGGGGAGCTGTTTTTT.

The table lists this clonotype with many counts. This rearrangement joins TRBV7-3 to TRBJ2-3; D unclear. CDR1 and CDR2 (germline): SGHTA, FQGTGA. Trimming stripped 4 bases from V and 6 bases from J, with 11 bases between. The CDR3 is made up of 13 amino acids. The CDR3 coding sequence is TGTGCCAGCAGCTACCAGCCATGGGATACGCAGTATTTT. It translates to CASSYQPWDTQYF. The variable domain in full, with the rest retrieved from reference TRBV7-3 and TRBJ2-3, is GAGVSQTPSNKVTEKGKYVELRCDPISGHTALYWYRQSLGQGPEFLIYFQGTGAADDSGLPNDRFFAVRPEGSVSTLKIQRTERGDSAVYLCASSYQPWDTQYFGPGTRLTVL.

Remarks on this clonotype: Given a much more abundant clone one base away, this may be a read error. Since no conserved phenylalanine or tryptophan closes the CDR3, a read error is the likely cause. This chain joins TRBV6-2 or TRBV6-3 and TRBJ2-1, with 7 bases identical to TRBD2. This CDR3 region has 13 residues. CDR1 is MNHEY and CDR2 is SVGEGT in the germline V gene. J was trimmed by 13 bases and V by 4 bases; bases with no gene match: 10. CDR3 nucleotides: TGTGCCAGCAGTTCCCTCTCCGGGACTATCCAGTTCTCC. Protein product: CASSSLSGTIQFS.

The chain is built from TRBV20-1 and TRBJ2-1, with 9 nucleotides matching TRBD1. This CDR3 is 15 amino acids long. Trimming removed 5 bases from V and 4 bases from J; junction bases left unmatched: 9. Germline CDR1 and CDR2: DFQATT and SNEGSKA (reference sequence). CDR3: CSAAGMGQGYNEQFF. The CDR3 region has the DNA TGCAGTGCTGCCGGCATGGGACAGGGATACAATGAGCAGTTCTTC.

The table lists this clonotype with many counts. The chain recombines TRBV7-2 with TRBJ2-1; no definite D call. V shed 7 bases and J shed 0 bases, with 7 bases lying between them. CDR3 size: 13 residues. Germline V lookup: CDR1 SGHTA, CDR2 FQGNSA. The CDR3 here is CASTLGSYNEQFF. The CDR3 DNA follows: TGTGCCAGCACCCTAGGCTCCTACAATGAGCAGTTCTTC.

This clonotype was seen at least ten times. The chain carries TRBV6-5 and TRBJ2-7; the D gene is possibly TRBD2 (5 bases). Germline V gene data show CDR1 as MNHEY and CDR2 as SVGAGI. Deletions cut 5 bases from V and 3 bases from J, with 20 bases between. The CDR3 totals 16 residues. CDR3 bases: TGTGCCAGCAGTCCTCCCGGCGGGCGACATAACTACGAGCAGTACTTC. It specifies CASSPPGGRHNYEQYF.